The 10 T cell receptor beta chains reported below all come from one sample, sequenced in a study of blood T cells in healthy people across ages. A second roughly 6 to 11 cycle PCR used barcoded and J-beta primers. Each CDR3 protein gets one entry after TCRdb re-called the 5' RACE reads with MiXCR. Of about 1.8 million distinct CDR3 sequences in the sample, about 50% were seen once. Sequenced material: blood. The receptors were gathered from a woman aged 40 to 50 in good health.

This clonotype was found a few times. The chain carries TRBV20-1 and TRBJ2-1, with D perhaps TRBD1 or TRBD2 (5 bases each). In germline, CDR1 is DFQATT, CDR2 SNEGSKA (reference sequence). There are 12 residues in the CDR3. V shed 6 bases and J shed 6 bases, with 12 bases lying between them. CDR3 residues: CSAAGGANEQFF. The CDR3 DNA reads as TGCAGTGCCGCGGGTGGGGCCAATGAGCAGTTCTTC.

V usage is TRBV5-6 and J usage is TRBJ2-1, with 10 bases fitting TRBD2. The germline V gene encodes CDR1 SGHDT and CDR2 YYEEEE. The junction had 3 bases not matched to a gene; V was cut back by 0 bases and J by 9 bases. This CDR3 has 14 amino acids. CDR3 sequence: CASSLVVAGGEQFF. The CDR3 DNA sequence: TGTGCCAGCAGCTTGGTGGTAGCGGGGGGTGAGCAGTTCTTC.

The CDR3 reads CASSRIRGANTEAFF. The CDR3 DNA is TGCGCCAGCAGCCGAATAAGGGGGGCGAACACTGAAGCTTTCTTT. This chain joins TRBV4-1 and TRBJ1-1; possibly TRBD1 for D (6 bases). V was cut by 4 bases and J by 1 base, with 13 bases left in between. The CDR3 runs to 15 residues. Germline lookup yields CDR1 MGHRA and CDR2 YSYEKL.

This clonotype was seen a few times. The CDR3 sequence: CASRDRGGSTEAFF. CDR3 DNA sequence: TGTGCCAGCAGAGACAGGGGTGGTAGCACTGAAGCTTTCTTT. The rearrangement uses TRBV3-1 and TRBJ1-1; 8 positions match TRBD1. V lost 6 bases, J lost 4 bases, and 7 bases stayed unmatched. CDR1 is LGHDT and CDR2 is YNNKEL in the germline V gene (reference sequence). The CDR3 has 14 amino acids.

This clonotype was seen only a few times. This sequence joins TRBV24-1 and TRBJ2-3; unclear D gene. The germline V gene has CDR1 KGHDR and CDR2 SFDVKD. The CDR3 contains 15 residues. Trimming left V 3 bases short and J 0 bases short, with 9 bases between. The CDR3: CATSDISTSTDTQYF. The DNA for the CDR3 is TGTGCCACCAGTGATATTTCCACTAGCACAGATACGCAGTATTTT.

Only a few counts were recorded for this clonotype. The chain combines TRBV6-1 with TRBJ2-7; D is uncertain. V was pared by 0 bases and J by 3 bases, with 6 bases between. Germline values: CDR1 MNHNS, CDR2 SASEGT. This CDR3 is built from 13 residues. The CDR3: CASSEASVYEQYF. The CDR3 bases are TGTGCCAGCAGTGAAGCGTCGGTCTACGAGCAGTACTTC.

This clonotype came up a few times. DNA of the CDR3: TGTGCCAGCAGCAAAGAAAGAGGAGGGCCCCATTCCAGCTCTGGGGCCAACGTCCTGACTTTC. Its translation: CASSKERGGPHSSSGANVLTF. This sequence joins TRBV21-1 and TRBJ2-6; TRBD2 is taken as the D call from the table, unchecked against the DNA. TRBV21-1 is flagged as a pseudogene. This CDR3 contains 21 residues.

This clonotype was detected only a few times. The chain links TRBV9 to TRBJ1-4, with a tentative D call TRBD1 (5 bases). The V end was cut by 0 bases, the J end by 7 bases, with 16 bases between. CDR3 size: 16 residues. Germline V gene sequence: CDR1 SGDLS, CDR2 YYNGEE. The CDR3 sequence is CASSVGSLGGAEKLFF. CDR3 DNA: TGTGCCAGCAGCGTAGGGAGTTTAGGAGGGGCTGAAAAACTGTTTTTT.

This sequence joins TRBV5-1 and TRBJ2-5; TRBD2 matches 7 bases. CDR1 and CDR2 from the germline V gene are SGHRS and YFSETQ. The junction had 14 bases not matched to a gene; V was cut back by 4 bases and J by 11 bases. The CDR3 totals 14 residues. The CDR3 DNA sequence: TGCGCCAGCAGCCTGGGGGGGGTGTCTAGAGAGCAGTACTTC. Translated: CASSLGGVSREQYF.

The DNA of the CDR3 is TGCAGCGTTGAGGGCGGGGCCGGCACAGATACGCAGTATTTT. This codes for CSVEGGAGTDTQYF. The chain joins TRBV29-1 to TRBJ2-3, with a weak D call TRBD2 (6 bases). Between the trimmed V and J ends, which lost 3 bases and 1 base, there was a span of 11 bases. Looked up from germline, CDR1 is SQVTM and CDR2 is ANQGSEA. The CDR3 length is 14 residues.